A single sample is the source of the 20 T cell receptor beta chains below, sequenced in a study of chronic HIV infection and antiretroviral therapy. TCRdb passed the 5' RACE reads through MiXCR, listing each CDR3 protein once. The sample contains roughly 50,000 distinct CDR3 sequences, approximately 19% of which appear only once. The sequencing input was peripheral blood. All receptors come from an adult who had HIV and had not received antiretroviral therapy, or was an uninfected healthy control (not recorded which).

The rearrangement links TRBV28 to TRBJ2-5; a possible D gene is TRBD1 (5 bases). The germline gives CDR1 MDHEN, CDR2 SYDVKM. The CDR3 spans 19 residues. Deletions cut 6 bases from V and 0 bases from J, with 26 bases between. The CDR3 loop is CASSIPIISAGRYQETQYF. The DNA of the CDR3 is TGTGCCAGCAGCATCCCGATAATCTCAGCAGGGCGATACCAAGAGACCCAGTACTTC.

The CDR3 spells CSVAGTGVETQYF. CDR3 sequence (DNA): TGCAGCGTTGCTGGGACAGGGGTGGAGACCCAGTACTTC. This chain joins TRBV29-1 and TRBJ2-5, with 10 bases matching TRBD1. Germline assignment: CDR1 SQVTM and CDR2 ANQGSEA. J was trimmed by 5 bases and V by 4 bases; bases with no gene match: 4. The CDR3 contains 13 residues.

V is TRBV4-1 and J is TRBJ2-1; D might be TRBD2 (5 bases). From germline, CDR1 is MGHRA and CDR2 YSYEKL. This CDR3 region has 14 residues. The V and J ends lost 1 base and 9 bases respectively, with 13 bases between them. The CDR3 reads CASSQAPIAGEQFF. In DNA form, the CDR3 reads TGCGCCAGCAGCCAAGCCCCAATTGCGGGTGAGCAGTTCTTC.

This clonotype has only a few counts. The chain combines TRBV6-1 with TRBJ1-1; TRBD1 is a possible D gene (5 bases). CDR3 length equals 15 residues. The V end lost 2 bases, the J end lost 4 bases, and 14 bases lay between the germline ends. The germline V gene has CDR1 MNHNS and CDR2 SASEGT. The chain's CDR3 is CASSEWGGSITEAFF. In DNA form, the CDR3 reads TGTGCCAGCAGTGAATGGGGGGGTTCGATCACTGAAGCTTTCTTT.

This clonotype was picked up a small number of times. The chain couples TRBV11-2 to TRBJ1-1, with 7 bases that match TRBD1. The germline V gene has CDR1 SGHAT and CDR2 FQNNGV. Trimming took 8 bases from V and 1 from J; bases not matched to a gene: 7. The CDR3 loop spans 14 amino acids. CDR3 DNA: TGTGCCAGCCGCTACAGGGGAGGGAACACTGAAGCTTTCTTT. Protein sequence: CASRYRGGNTEAFF.

In DNA form, the CDR3 reads TGTGCCAGCAGCCCCCATAAAAAAGACAGGGATAAGGATCAGCCCCAGCATTTT. It is translated as CASSPHKKDRDKDQPQHF. The rearrangement links TRBV28 to TRBJ1-5; 7 positions agree with TRBD1. Per germline, CDR1 MDHEN and CDR2 SYDVKM. This CDR3 spans 18 amino acids. V shed 6 bases, J shed 5 bases, and the junction held 19 bases outside the gene matches.

This clonotype was counted only a few times. J is TRBJ1-5 and V is TRBV5-8; the match to TRBD1 covers 9 bases. CDR1 SGHTS and CDR2 YDEGEE come from the germline V gene. Trimming at V came to 4 bases and at J to 7 bases, leaving 9 bases not matched to a gene. The CDR3 runs 15 residues. The CDR3 sequence is CASSPQGARAQPQHF. CDR3 bases: TGTGCCAGCAGCCCACAGGGGGCTAGGGCCCAGCCCCAGCATTTT. The variable domain in full, completed from reference TRBV5-8 and TRBJ1-5, reads EAGVTQSPTHLIKTRGQQATLRCSPISGHTSVYWYQQALGLGLQFLLWYDEGEERNRGNFPPRFSGRQFPNYSSELNVNALELEDSALYLCASSPQGARAQPQHFGDGTRLSIL.

This clonotype occurred a few times. The chain uses TRBV7-2 and TRBJ2-2, with a tentative D call TRBD2 (5 bases). Per the germline V gene, CDR1 is SGHTA and CDR2 is FQGNSA. The CDR3 has 14 residues. Deletions cut 1 base from V and 4 bases from J, with 7 bases between. CDR3 protein: CASSLGAGTGELFF. CDR3 nucleotide sequence: TGTGCCAGCAGCTTAGGGGCGGGCACCGGGGAGCTGTTTTTT.

The chain links TRBV12-3 or TRBV12-4 to TRBJ2-3; perhaps TRBD2 as D (6 bases). CDR3 length: 14 amino acids. V lost 6 bases and J lost 1, with 11 bases in between. This CDR3 reads CASSPPGGTDTQYF. CDR3 in DNA: TGTGCCAGCAGCCCCCCGGGGGGCACAGATACGCAGTATTTT.

This clonotype was seen a few times. The genes are TRBV28 and TRBJ2-4; 8 bases map to TRBD1. V lost 5 bases, J lost 7 bases, and 10 bases stayed unmatched. Germline values: CDR1 MDHEN, CDR2 SYDVKM. There are 15 residues in the CDR3. CDR3 coding DNA: TGTGCCAGCAGTAGTCAGGGGGCGAGGGGTAACATTCAGTACTTC. Translated: CASSSQGARGNIQYF.

This sequence joins TRBV20-1 and TRBJ1-5; perhaps TRBD1 as D (5 bases). Trimming left V 5 bases short and J 7 bases short, with 9 bases between. The CDR3 is 11 residues long. The germline V gene has CDR1 DFQATT and CDR2 SNEGSKA (reference sequence). The CDR3 nucleotides read TGCAGTGCTGGGGCTCAGCAGCCCCAGCATTTT. It encodes CSAGAQQPQHF.

V usage is TRBV24-1 and J usage is TRBJ2-1, with TRBD1 matching over 11 bases. The CDR3 has 14 amino acids. V lost 4 bases and J lost 9; bases outside the gene matches: 4. In germline, CDR1 is KGHDR, CDR2 SFDVKD. The CDR3 loop is CATSDKGQGGEQFF. CDR3 DNA: TGTGCCACCAGTGACAAGGGACAGGGGGGTGAGCAGTTCTTC.

This chain uses TRBV5-1 with TRBJ1-5; D is unclear. CDR3 length equals 13 residues. Germline V gene data show CDR1 as SGHRS and CDR2 as YFSETQ. V lost 1 base to trimming and J lost 2 bases, with 4 bases between them. The CDR3 loop is CASSLLGNQPQHF. CDR3 DNA sequence: TGCGCCAGCAGCTTGTTGGGCAATCAGCCCCAGCATTTT.

The chain combines TRBV6-2 or TRBV6-3 with TRBJ1-5; perhaps TRBD1 as D (6 bases). The CDR3 spans 15 residues. Germline lookup yields CDR1 MNHEY and CDR2 SVGEGT. Trimming removed 6 bases at V and 5 bases at J, with 17 bases between. The CDR3 region has the DNA TGTGCCAGCAGGGTCGGGGGCTTCGCGCATCAGCCCCAGCATTTT. Encoded protein: CASRVGGFAHQPQHF.

This clonotype rates as medium-sized (0.01 to 0.1%). V gene TRBV29-1 combines with J gene TRBJ2-3; no clear D. The CDR3 totals 14 residues. The germline gives CDR1 SQVTM, CDR2 ANQGSEA. Trimming took 0 bases from V and 1 from J, leaving 8 bases between them. The CDR3 region is CSVEDLRGTDTQYF. CDR3 nucleotide sequence: TGCAGCGTTGAAGATCTAAGGGGCACAGATACGCAGTATTTT.

In its sample, this clonotype was seen a few times. The J gene is TRBJ2-5, the V gene TRBV20-1; D call uncertain. The CDR3 is 13 residues long. Germline V gene sequence: CDR1 DFQATT, CDR2 SNEGSKA (reference sequence). V lost 0 bases, J lost 1 base, and 6 bases lay in between. The CDR3 is CSAREWAQETQYF. In nucleotides, the CDR3 is TGCAGTGCTAGAGAGTGGGCCCAAGAGACCCAGTACTTC.

The chain joins TRBV28 to TRBJ1-2; no reliable D call. Trimming cost V 2 bases and J 10 bases, with 23 bases left between them. This CDR3 has 16 amino acids. Germline V gives CDR1 MDHEN, CDR2 SYDVKM. The chain's CDR3 is CASSLAPWLAPGDYTF. The CDR3 coding sequence is TGTGCCAGCAGTTTAGCCCCCTGGTTGGCACCTGGGGACTACACCTTC.

The sample holds a few counts of this clonotype. The V gene is TRBV2, the J gene TRBJ1-6; 7 nucleotides align to TRBD1. Trimming cost V 11 bases and J 8 bases; bases outside gene matches: 12. The CDR3 sequence is 14 residues long. Germline CDR1 reads SNHLY; CDR2 reads FYNNEI. CDR3 DNA sequence: TGTGCCCGCTCTAGGGGGCGCGTGGATTCACCCCTCCACTTT. Protein product: CARSRGRVDSPLHF.

The chain combines TRBV5-6 with TRBJ2-5, with D possibly matching TRBD2 (5 bases). From germline, CDR1 is SGHDT and CDR2 YYEEEE. V lost 4 bases and J 1 base, leaving 14 bases between the germline ends. The CDR3 contains 15 residues. CDR3 coding DNA: TGTGCCAGCAGCCGAAGTCTAGCTCCCCAAGAGACCCAGTACTTC. It translates to CASSRSLAPQETQYF.

V gene TRBV7-2 combines with J gene TRBJ2-1, with D possibly being TRBD1 or TRBD2 (5 bases each). CDR1 and CDR2 (germline): SGHTA, FQGNSA. Deletions cut 1 base from V and 0 bases from J, with 10 bases between. The CDR3 consists of 16 residues. The CDR3 protein is CASSLGAGSSYNEQFF. CDR3 DNA: TGTGCCAGCAGCTTAGGAGCAGGGAGCTCCTACAATGAGCAGTTCTTC.